Below, 10 T cell receptor beta chains from the same sample are listed, as sequenced in a study of blood T cells in healthy people across ages. The second PCR ran roughly 6 to 11 cycles with a sample-barcoded 5' primer and J-beta primers. TCRdb re-analysed the 5' RACE reads in MiXCR, keeping a single row per CDR3 protein. In the table there are around 1,600,000 distinct CDR3 sequences, approximately 39% of which are singletons. The sample taken for sequencing was blood. The receptors shown here come from a woman under 30 in good health.

The rearrangement uses TRBV6-2 or TRBV6-3 and TRBJ2-1; 14 bases are a match to TRBD2. V was clipped by 2 bases and J by 4 bases; unmatched bases: 4. The CDR3 covers 17 residues. Germline loops: CDR1 MNHEY, CDR2 SVGEGT. The CDR3 here is CASSYGTSGSGYNEQFF. The DNA for the CDR3 is TGTGCCAGCAGTTACGGGACTAGCGGGAGTGGGTACAATGAGCAGTTCTTC.

The chain recombines TRBV27 with TRBJ2-5, with D possibly called TRBD1 or TRBD2 (5 bases each). CDR1 MNHEY and CDR2 SMNVEV come from the germline V gene (reference sequence). Trimming stripped 5 bases from V and 7 bases from J, with 11 bases between. This CDR3 is built from 12 residues. CDR3 in amino acids: CASSGGGRTQYF. In DNA, the CDR3 is TGTGCCAGCAGTGGGGGTGGGCGGACCCAGTACTTC.

This clonotype showed up just a few times. J is TRBJ2-5 and V is TRBV28; possibly TRBD2 for D (6 bases). This CDR3 is built from 13 residues. Trimming stripped 2 bases from V and 13 bases from J, with 17 bases between. Germline-derived CDR1 and CDR2 are MDHEN and SYDVKM. CDR3: CASSLPSASEVYF. Written as DNA, the CDR3 is TGTGCCAGCAGTTTACCGAGCGCTAGCGAGGTGTACTTC.

This chain uses TRBV28 with TRBJ1-1, with D uncertain. Trimming cost V 6 bases and J 10 bases, with 21 bases left between them. The CDR3 loop spans 14 amino acids. The germline V gene encodes CDR1 MDHEN and CDR2 SYDVKM. The CDR3 nucleotides are TGTGCCAGCAGACCCACGGTTCTCCCAAGAACAGCTTTCTTT. Translating it yields CASRPTVLPRTAFF.

The chain carries TRBV4-3 and TRBJ2-1; D gene uncertain. V lost 0 bases and J 7 bases, leaving 16 bases between the germline ends. Germline loops: CDR1 LGHNA, CDR2 YSLEER. The CDR3 spans 16 residues. CDR3: CASSQDMRNFGNEQFF. The CDR3 DNA follows: TGCGCCAGCAGCCAAGACATGAGGAACTTCGGGAATGAGCAGTTCTTC.

The rearrangement links TRBV11-2 to TRBJ2-7; D gene unclear. The CDR3 has 13 residues. Trimming removed 11 bases at V and 4 bases at J, with 18 bases between. From germline, CDR1 is SGHAT and CDR2 FQNNGV. CDR3 loop: CASEVKPLYEQYF. CDR3 bases: TGTGCCTCCGAGGTTAAGCCCCTATACGAGCAGTACTTC.

The V call is TRBV6-1, the J call TRBJ2-3; D gene ambiguous. V dropped 6 bases and J dropped 4 bases, with 17 bases sitting between them. This CDR3 comprises 15 residues. The V gene's germline CDR1 is MNHNS and CDR2 SASEGT. The CDR3 sequence is CASSHQGWVADTQYF. The CDR3 DNA is TGTGCCAGCAGCCACCAAGGGTGGGTCGCAGATACGCAGTATTTT.

This chain connects TRBV11-2 to TRBJ2-5; 8 nucleotides agree with TRBD1. The closer fit of TRBJ2-7 to the DNA end suggests the J call may be wrong. From germline, CDR1 is SGHAT and CDR2 FQNNGV. This CDR3 has 16 residues. Here the CDR3 DNA reads TGTGCCAGCAGCTCCATAGGACAGGGCAGAGGCTACGAGCAGTACTTC. Its protein is CASSSIGQGRGYEQYF.

The rearrangement joins TRBV3-1 to TRBJ1-2, with D possibly matching TRBD1 (6 bases). Germline V gives CDR1 LGHDT, CDR2 YNNKEL (reference sequence). Trimming removed 6 bases from V and 8 bases from J, with 19 bases in between. The CDR3 totals 14 residues. The CDR3 DNA sequence: TGTGCCAGCAGTCCAAAAACAGGGATGGCAGGCTACACCTTC. It codes for CASSPKTGMAGYTF.

The chain has TRBV20-1 and TRBJ1-6; D gene ambiguous. Trimming left V 6 bases short and J 8 bases short, with 14 bases between. The CDR3 totals 13 residues. CDR1 is DFQATT and CDR2 is SNEGSKA in the germline V gene (reference sequence). The CDR3 DNA reads TGCAGTGCAGGCACAGATAACGATTCACCCCTCCACTTT. Residues: CSAGTDNDSPLHF.